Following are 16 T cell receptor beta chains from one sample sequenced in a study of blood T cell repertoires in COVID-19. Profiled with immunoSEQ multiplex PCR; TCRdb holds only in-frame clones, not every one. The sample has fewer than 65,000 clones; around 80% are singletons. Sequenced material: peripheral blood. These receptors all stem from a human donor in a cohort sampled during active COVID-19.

The CDR3 nucleotides are TGTGCCACCAGCAGGCCCCAGGTAGTGAACACTGAAGCTTTCTTT. It encodes CATSRPQVVNTEAFF. The chain links TRBV15 to TRBJ1-1; D remains ambiguous. Between the trimmed V and J ends, which lost 3 bases and 0 bases, there was a span of 11 bases. CDR3 size: 15 residues. Germline assignment: CDR1 LNHNV and CDR2 YYDKDF (reference sequence).

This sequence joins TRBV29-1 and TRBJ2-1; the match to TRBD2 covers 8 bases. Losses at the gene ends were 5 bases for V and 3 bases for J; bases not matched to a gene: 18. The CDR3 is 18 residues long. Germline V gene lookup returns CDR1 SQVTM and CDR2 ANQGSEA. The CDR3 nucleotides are TGCAGCGTTAAAGGGTTTGAACGAGCGGGAGCTTTCTACAATGAGCAGTTCTTC. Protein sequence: CSVKGFERAGAFYNEQFF.

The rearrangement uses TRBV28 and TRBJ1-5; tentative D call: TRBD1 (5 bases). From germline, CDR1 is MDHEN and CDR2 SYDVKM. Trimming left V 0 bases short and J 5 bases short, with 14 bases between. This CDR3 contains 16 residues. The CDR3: CASSLWSGGSDQPQHF. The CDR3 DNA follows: TGTGCCAGCAGTTTATGGTCGGGGGGGTCCGATCAGCCCCAGCATTTT. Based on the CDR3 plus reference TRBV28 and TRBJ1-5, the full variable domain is DVKVTQSSRYLVKRTGEKVFLECVQDMDHENMFWYRQDPGLGLRLIYFSYDVKMKEKGDIPEGYSVSREKKERFSLILESASTNQTSMYLCASSLWSGGSDQPQHFGDGTRLSIL.

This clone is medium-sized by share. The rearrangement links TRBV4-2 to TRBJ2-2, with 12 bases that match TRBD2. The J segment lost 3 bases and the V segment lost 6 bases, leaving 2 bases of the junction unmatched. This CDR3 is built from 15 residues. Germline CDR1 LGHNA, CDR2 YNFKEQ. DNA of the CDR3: TGTGCCAGCAGAAGACTAGCGGGGGACACCGGGGAGCTGTTTTTT. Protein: CASRRLAGDTGELFF.

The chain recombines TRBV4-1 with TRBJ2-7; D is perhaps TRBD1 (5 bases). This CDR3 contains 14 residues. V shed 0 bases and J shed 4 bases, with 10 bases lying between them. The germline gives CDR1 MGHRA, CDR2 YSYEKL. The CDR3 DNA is TGCGCCAGCAGCCAAGATGACCGACAGTACGAGCAGTACTTC. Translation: CASSQDDRQYEQYF.

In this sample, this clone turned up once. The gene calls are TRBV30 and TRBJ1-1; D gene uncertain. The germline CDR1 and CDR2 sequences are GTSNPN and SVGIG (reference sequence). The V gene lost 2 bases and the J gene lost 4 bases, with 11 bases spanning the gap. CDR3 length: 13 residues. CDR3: CAWSPVEGTEAFF. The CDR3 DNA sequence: TGTGCCTGGAGTCCCGTGGAGGGCACTGAAGCTTTCTTT.

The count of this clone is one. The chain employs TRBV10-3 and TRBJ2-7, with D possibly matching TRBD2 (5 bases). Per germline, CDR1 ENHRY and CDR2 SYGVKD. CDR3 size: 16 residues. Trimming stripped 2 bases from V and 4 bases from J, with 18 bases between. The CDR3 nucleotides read TGTGCCATCAGTGAGGGGTGGAACGGGAAGGGTTACGAGCAGTACTTC. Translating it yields CAISEGWNGKGYEQYF.

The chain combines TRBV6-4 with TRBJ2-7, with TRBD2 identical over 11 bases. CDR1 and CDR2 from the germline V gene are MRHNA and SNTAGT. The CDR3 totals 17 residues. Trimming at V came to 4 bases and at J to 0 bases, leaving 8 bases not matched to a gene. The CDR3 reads CASSVPSGTSGSYEQYF. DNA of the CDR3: TGTGCCAGCAGTGTTCCCTCCGGGACTAGCGGCTCCTACGAGCAGTACTTC.

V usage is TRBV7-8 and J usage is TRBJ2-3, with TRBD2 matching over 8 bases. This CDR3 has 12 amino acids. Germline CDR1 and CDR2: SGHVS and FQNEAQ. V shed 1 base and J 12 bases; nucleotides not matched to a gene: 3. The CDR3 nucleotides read TGTGCCAGCAGCTTAGTGGGACTAGATCAGTATTTT. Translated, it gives CASSLVGLDQYF.

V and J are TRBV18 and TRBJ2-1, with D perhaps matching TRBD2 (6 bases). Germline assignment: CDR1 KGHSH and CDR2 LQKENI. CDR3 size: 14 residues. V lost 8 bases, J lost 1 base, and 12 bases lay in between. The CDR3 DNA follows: TGTGCCAGCACTCCCCTAGCGTCCTACAATGAGCAGTTCTTC. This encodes CASTPLASYNEQFF.

CDR3 coding DNA: TGTGCCAGCAGCGCCCTGCAGGGGTTAGGTGGCTACACCTTC. It yields the protein CASSALQGLGGYTF. The V call is TRBV6-5, the J call TRBJ1-2; D may be TRBD1 (6 bases). The CDR3 sequence is 14 residues long. The germline gives CDR1 MNHEY, CDR2 SVGAGI. The V gene lost 6 bases and the J gene lost 7 bases, with 18 bases spanning the gap.

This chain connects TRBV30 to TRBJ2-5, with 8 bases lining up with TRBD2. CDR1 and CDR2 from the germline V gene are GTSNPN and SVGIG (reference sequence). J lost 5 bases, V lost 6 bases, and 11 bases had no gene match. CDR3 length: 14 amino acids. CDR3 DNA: TGTGCCTGTGAGGGAGCGGGGGTCCGGGAGACCCAGTACTTC. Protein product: CACEGAGVRETQYF.

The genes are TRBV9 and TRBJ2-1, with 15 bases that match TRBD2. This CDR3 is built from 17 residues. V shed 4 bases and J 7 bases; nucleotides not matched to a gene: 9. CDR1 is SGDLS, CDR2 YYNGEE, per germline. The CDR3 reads CASSRSGTSGRKNEQFF. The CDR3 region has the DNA TGTGCCAGCAGCCGATCCGGGACTAGCGGGAGGAAGAATGAGCAGTTCTTC.

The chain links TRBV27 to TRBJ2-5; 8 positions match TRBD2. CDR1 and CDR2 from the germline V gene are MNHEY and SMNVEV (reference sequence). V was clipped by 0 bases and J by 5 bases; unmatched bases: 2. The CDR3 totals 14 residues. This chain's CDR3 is CASSLSAGGETQYF. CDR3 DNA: TGTGCCAGCAGTTTATCGGCGGGAGGTGAGACCCAGTACTTC.

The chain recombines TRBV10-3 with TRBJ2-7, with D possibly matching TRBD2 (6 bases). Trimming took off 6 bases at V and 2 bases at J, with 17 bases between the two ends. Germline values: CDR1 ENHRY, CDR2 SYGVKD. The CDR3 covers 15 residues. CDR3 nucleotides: TGTGCCATCAGCCCCGGGACTCCTTCAACCTACGAGCAGTACTTC. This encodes CAISPGTPSTYEQYF.

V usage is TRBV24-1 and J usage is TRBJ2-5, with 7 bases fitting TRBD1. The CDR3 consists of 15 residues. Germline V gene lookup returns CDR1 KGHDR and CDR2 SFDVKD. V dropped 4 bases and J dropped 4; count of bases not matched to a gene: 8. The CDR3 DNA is TGTGCCACCAGTGACAGAACAGGGGTGGGAGAGACCCAGTACTTC. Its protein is CATSDRTGVGETQYF.